Reported below is one T cell receptor beta chain. This clonotype was detected only once. Its recognized antigen is unknown. The entry originates in a study of alternative splicing in chronic myeloid leukemia remission (dated by TCRdb to 2018 to 2021). About the investigation overall: Peripheral blood from chronic-phase CML patients at diagnosis and remission was profiled by RNA sequencing and compared with healthy donors. The median age was around 52 years at diagnosis and about 60 at remission, while healthy controls had a median age of about 40. Female/male counts of 11/5 were recorded for diagnosis samples, 8/3 for remission samples and 2/4 for controls. Trizol was used to extract total RNA from peripheral blood mononuclear cells of diagnosis, remission and control samples.

Library preparation used bulk RNA-seq. The TruSeq Stranded RNA sample prep kit was used to generate libraries of poly-A-enriched mRNA from an input of around 1 ug total RNA. Each sample was sequenced in triplicate using paired-end sequencing on a HiSeq 2500. A read length of 125 nucleotides per mate was used for RNA-seq. The original methods were these. Reads were trimmed and aligned to hg38 using STAR v2.7, and quality control was performed with FASTQC, RSeQC and multiqc. Salmon 0.14.1 was used to quantify gene expression levels as transcripts per million (TPM). The results of principal component analysis suggested that neither trial, library batch, sequencing batch, treatment regimen nor sex drove the transcriptomic profiles. The reads underwent TCRdb reprocessing, giving one record for each CDR3 protein sequence and no DNA. The V and J calls follow TCRdb's processing rather than the paper's. The sample table contains about 210 distinct CDR3 sequences; only one count was recorded for roughly 93% of them. The top ten clones comprise around 18% of the sample.

CDR1 SNHLY and CDR2 FYNNEI are derived from the germline V gene. The CDR3 runs 15 amino acids, cysteine and phenylalanine included. A DNA sequence was not provided. On the study overall, not on this receptor specifically: Blood cell composition differed strongly by timepoint, shifting from myeloid progenitor enrichment at diagnosis to mature lymphoid enrichment at remission. At remission, blood cell composition was found to be reconfigured to resemble that of lymphoid cell-enriched normal controls.

Peripheral blood was obtained from roughly six healthy donors to serve as normal controls. The sequenced sample was PBMCs. Recombination joined TRBV2 with TRBJ2-2; lacking DNA, the TRBD2 call made by TCRdb goes unchecked. The TCR was taken from a person in their thirties or forties in good health. The CDR3 loop reads CAIQAGGRGTGELFF.